This T cell receptor beta chain derives from a study of blood T cell repertoires in COVID-19. The method was immunoSEQ multiplex PCR; TCRdb's version includes in-frame clones alone and lacks a portion of them. Of 150,000 to 200,000 clones detected, 70% to 85% appear once; the ten largest clones hold under 6.5%. Trimming cost V 0 bases and J 2 bases; bases outside gene matches: 14. The germline gives CDR1 WSHSY, CDR2 SAAADI. There are 19 residues in the CDR3. In terms of age and location, participants ranged from roughly 18 to 95 years and lived in approximately 26 US areas. The chain employs TRBV10-2 and TRBJ2-7; 9 positions agree with TRBD2. This TCR was sampled from an older woman with acute COVID-19. The sample taken for sequencing was PBMCs or T cells enriched from blood (not recorded which). CDR3: CASSESKFPLAGGPYEQYF. CDR3 bases: TGCGCCAGCAGTGAGTCGAAGTTCCCCTTGGCGGGAGGGCCCTACGAGCAGTACTTC.